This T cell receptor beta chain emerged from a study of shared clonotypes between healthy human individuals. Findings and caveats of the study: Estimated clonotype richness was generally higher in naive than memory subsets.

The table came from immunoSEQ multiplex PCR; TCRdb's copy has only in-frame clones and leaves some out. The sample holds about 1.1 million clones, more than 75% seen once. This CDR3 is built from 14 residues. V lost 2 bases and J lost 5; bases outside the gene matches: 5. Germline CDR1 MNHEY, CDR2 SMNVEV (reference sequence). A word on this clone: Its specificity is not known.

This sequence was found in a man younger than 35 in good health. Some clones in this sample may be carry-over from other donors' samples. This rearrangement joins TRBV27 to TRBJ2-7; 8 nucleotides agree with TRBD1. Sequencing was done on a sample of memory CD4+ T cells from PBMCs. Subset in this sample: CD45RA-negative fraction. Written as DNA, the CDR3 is TGTGCCAGCAGTTTAGTTGCCAGGGGGCACGAGCAGTACTTC. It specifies CASSLVARGHEQYF.